Sequencing of this T cell receptor (beta chain) was carried out in a study of T cell repertoires in cytomegalovirus infection. The wider study: Peptides in the study included HLA-C-restricted and HLA-B-restricted CMV epitopes.

This clonotype has a handful of counts. What it binds is unknown. TCRdb itself ran the reads through MiXCR, one entry per CDR3 protein. The repertoire holds around 85,000 distinct CDR3 sequences, with about half as singletons. Points from the study as a whole: There were carriers of CMV plus the relevant HLA, and cumulative public TCR beta family frequency identified them. CMV-specific HLA-C-restricted TCR beta clonotypes dominated the ex vivo response.

CDR3 size: 14 residues. The junction had 5 bases not matched to a gene; V was cut back by 4 bases and J by 7 bases. CDR1 is SGHVS, CDR2 FQNEAQ, per germline. The sample was CD8+ T cells from cultured PBMCs, taken from culture after CMV antigen stimulation. The origin of this receptor is a human donor in good health (CMV status not recorded). Some clones in this sample may be carry-over from other donors' samples. This chain links TRBV7-8 with TRBJ1-4; TRBD1 agrees at 8 bases. In DNA form, the CDR3 reads TGTGCCAGCAGCTCGGACAGGGTTGTTGAAAAACTGTTTTTT. Encoded protein: CASSSDRVVEKLFF.